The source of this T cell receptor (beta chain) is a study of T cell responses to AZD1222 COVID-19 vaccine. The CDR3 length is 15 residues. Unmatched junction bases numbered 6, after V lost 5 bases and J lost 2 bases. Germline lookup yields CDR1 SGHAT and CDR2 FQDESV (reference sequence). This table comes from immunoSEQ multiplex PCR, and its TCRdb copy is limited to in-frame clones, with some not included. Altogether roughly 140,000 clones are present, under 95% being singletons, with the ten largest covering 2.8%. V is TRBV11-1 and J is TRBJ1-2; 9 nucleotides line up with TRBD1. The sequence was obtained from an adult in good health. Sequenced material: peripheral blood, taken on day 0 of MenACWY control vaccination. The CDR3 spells CASSVAGTGNYGYTF. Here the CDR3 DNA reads TGTGCCAGCAGCGTCGCCGGGACAGGGAACTATGGCTACACCTTC. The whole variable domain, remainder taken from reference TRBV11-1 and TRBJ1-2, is EAEVAQSPRYKITEKSQAVAFWCDPISGHATLYWYRQILGQGPELLVQFQDESVVDDSQLPKDRFSAERLKGVDSTLKIQPAELGDSAMYLCASSVAGTGNYGYTFGSGTRLTVV.